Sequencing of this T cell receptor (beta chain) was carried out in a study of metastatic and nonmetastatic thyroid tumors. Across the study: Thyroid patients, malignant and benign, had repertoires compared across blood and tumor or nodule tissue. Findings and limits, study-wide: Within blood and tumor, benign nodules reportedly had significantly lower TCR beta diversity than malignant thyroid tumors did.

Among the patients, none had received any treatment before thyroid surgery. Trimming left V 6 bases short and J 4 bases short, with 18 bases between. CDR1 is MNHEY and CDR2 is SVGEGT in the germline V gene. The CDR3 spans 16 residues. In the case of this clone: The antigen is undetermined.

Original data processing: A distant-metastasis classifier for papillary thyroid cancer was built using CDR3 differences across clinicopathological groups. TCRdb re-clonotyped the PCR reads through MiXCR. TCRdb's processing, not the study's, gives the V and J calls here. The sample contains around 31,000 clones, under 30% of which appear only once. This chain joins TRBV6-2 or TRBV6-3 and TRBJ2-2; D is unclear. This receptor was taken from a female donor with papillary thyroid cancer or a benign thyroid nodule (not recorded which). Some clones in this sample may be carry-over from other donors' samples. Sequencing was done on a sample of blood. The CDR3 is CASRPPCRRTTGELFF. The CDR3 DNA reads TGTGCCAGCAGACCCCCATGTCGCCGAACCACCGGGGAGCTGTTTTTT.